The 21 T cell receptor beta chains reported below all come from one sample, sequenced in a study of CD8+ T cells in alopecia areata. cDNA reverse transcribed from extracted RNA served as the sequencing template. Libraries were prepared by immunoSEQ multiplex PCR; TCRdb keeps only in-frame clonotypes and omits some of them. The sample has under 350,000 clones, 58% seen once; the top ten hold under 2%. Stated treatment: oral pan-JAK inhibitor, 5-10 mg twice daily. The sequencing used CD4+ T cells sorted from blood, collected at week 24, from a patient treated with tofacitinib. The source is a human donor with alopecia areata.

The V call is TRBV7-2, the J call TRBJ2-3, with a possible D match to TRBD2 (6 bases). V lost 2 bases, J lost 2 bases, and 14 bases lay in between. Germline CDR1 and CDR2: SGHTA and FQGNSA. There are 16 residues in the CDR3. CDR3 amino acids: CASSLLSGTPTDTQYF. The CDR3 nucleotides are TGTGCCAGCAGCTTACTTTCCGGGACTCCCACAGATACGCAGTATTTT.

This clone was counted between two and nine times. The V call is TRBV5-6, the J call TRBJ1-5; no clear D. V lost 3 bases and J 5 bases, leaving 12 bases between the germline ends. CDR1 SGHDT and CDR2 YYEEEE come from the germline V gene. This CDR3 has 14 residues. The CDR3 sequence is CASSSRSYYQPQHF. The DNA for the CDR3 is TGTGCCAGCAGCTCGCGGAGTTACTATCAGCCCCAGCATTTT.

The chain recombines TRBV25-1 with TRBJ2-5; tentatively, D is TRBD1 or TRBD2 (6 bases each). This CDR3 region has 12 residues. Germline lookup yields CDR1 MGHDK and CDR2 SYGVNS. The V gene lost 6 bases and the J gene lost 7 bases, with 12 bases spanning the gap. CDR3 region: CASSRGQGTQYF. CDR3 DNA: TGTGCCAGCAGCCGGGGGCAGGGGACCCAGTACTTC.

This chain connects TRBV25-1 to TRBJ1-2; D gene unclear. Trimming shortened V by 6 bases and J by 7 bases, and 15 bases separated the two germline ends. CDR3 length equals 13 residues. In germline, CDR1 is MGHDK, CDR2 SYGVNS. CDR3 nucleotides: TGTGCCAGCAGCAATAGGGTGGTAGGTGGCTACACCTTC. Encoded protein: CASSNRVVGGYTF.

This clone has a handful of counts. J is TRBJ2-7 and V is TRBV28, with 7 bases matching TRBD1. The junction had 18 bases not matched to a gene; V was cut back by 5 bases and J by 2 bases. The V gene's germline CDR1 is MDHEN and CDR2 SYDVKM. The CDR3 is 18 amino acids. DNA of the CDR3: TGTGCCAGCAGTCCCCCAGATTCTCCCGGGACAGTGACCTACGAGCAGTACTTC. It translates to CASSPPDSPGTVTYEQYF.

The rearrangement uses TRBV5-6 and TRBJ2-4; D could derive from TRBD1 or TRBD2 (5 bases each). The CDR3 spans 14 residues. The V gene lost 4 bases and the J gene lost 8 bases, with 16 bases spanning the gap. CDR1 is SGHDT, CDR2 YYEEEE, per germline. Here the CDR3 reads CASSNPSGPDIQYF. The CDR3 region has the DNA TGTGCCAGCAGCAACCCCTCGGGACCAGACATTCAGTACTTC.

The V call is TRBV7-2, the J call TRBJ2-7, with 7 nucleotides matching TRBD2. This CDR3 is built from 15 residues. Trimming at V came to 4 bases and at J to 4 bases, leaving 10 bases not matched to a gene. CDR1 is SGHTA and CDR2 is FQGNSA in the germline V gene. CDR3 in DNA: TGTGCCAGCAGCTCTCAGAAGGGACTAACTTACGAGCAGTACTTC. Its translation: CASSSQKGLTYEQYF.

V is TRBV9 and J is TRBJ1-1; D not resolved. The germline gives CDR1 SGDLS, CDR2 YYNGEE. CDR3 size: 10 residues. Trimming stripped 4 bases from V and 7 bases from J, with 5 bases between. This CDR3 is CASSHLEAFF. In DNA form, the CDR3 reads TGTGCCAGCAGCCACCTTGAAGCTTTCTTT.

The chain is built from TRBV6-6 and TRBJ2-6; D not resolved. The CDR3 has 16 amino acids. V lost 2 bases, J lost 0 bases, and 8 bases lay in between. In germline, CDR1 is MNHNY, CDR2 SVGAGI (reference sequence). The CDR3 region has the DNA TGTGCCAGCAGTTACGGGCGGAGCTCTGGGGCCAACGTCCTGACTTTC. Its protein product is CASSYGRSSGANVLTF.

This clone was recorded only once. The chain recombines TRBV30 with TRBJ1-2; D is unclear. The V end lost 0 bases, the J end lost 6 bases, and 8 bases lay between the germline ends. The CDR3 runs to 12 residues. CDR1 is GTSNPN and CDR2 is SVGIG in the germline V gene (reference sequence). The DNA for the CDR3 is TGTGCCTGGAGTGTACAGCCCAATGGCTACACCTTC. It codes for CAWSVQPNGYTF.

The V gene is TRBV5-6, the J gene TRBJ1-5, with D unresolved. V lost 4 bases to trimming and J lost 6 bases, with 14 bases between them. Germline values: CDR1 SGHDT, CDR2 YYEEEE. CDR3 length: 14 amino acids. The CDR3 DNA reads TGTGCCAGCAGCGCGACACTAACGGGTCAGCCCCAGCATTTT. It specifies CASSATLTGQPQHF.

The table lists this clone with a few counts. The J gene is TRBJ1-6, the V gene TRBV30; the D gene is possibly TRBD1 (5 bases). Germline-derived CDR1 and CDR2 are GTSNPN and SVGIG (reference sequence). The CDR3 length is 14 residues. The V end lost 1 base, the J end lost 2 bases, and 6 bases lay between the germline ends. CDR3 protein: CAWSDRTYNSPLHF. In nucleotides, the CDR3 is TGTGCCTGGAGTGACAGGACCTATAATTCACCCCTCCACTTT.

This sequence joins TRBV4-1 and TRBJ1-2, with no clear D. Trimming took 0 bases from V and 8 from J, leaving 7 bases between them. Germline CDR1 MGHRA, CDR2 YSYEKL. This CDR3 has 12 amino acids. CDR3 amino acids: CASSQDVGGYTF. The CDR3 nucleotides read TGCGCCAGCAGCCAAGATGTGGGGGGCTACACCTTC.

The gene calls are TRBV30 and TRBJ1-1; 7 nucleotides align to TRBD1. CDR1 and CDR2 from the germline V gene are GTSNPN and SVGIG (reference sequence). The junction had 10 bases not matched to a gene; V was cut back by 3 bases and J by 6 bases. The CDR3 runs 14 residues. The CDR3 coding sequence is TGTGCCTGGAGCCCTGGACGACAGGGATCTGAAGCTTTCTTT. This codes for CAWSPGRQGSEAFF.

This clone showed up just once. CDR3 region: CAWSVDRGANNSPLHF. CDR3 sequence (DNA): TGTGCCTGGAGTGTTGACAGGGGAGCCAATAATTCACCCCTCCACTTT. The chain employs TRBV30 and TRBJ1-6; 8 bases are shared with TRBD1. The length of the CDR3 is 16 residues. Per germline, CDR1 GTSNPN and CDR2 SVGIG (reference sequence). With 0 bases clipped from V and 5 bases from J, the junction kept 6 bases outside the gene matches.

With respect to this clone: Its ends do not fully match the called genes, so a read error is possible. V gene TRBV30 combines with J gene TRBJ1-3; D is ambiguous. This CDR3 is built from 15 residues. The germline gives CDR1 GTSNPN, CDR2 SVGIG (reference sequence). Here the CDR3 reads CAGSVRRAGGNTIYF. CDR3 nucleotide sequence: TGTGCCGGGAGTGTACGACGGGCCGGTGGAAACACCATATATTTT. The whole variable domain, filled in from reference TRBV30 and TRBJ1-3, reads SQTIHQWPATLVQPVGSPLSLECTVEGTSNPNLYWYRQAAGRGLQLLFYSVGIGQISSEVPQNLSASRPQDRQFILSSKKLLLSDSGFYLCAGSVRRAGGNTIYFGEGSWLTVV.

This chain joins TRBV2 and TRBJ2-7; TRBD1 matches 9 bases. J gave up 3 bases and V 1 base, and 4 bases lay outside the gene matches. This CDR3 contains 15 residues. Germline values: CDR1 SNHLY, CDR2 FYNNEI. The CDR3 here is CASSEGTGVVYEQYF. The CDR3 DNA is TGTGCCAGCAGTGAAGGGACAGGGGTTGTCTACGAGCAGTACTTC.

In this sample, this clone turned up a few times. Written as DNA, the CDR3 is TGTGCCAGTAGTATGAGGAGGTCAGGGGGAAGCTCCTACAATGAGCAGTTCTTC. Residues: CASSMRRSGGSSYNEQFF. This chain uses TRBV19 with TRBJ2-1; 7 bases are shared with TRBD1. V gave up 3 bases and J gave up 0 bases; unmatched junction bases: 11. Germline CDR1 reads LNHDA; CDR2 reads SQIVND (reference sequence). The CDR3 totals 18 residues.

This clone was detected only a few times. The CDR3 region has the DNA TGTGCCACCAGCAGATCCACAGGGGGACGATACAATGAGCAGTTCTTC. Translating it yields CATSRSTGGRYNEQFF. The J gene is TRBJ2-1, the V gene TRBV15, with 8 nucleotides matching TRBD1. The J segment lost 4 bases and the V segment lost 2 bases, leaving 7 bases of the junction unmatched. The CDR3 totals 16 residues. Germline V gene lookup returns CDR1 LNHNV and CDR2 YYDKDF (reference sequence).

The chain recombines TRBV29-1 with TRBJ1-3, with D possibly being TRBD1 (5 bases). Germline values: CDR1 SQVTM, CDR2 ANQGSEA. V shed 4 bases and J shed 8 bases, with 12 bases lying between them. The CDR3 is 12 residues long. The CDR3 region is CSVVRGLDTIYF. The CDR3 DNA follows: TGCAGCGTTGTACGGGGGTTGGACACCATATATTTT. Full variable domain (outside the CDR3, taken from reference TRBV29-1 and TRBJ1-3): SAVISQKPSRDICQRGTSLTIQCQVDSQVTMMFWYRQQPGQSLTLIATANQGSEATYESGFVIDKFPISRPNLTFSTLTVSNMSPEDSSIYLCSVVRGLDTIYFGEGSWLTVV.

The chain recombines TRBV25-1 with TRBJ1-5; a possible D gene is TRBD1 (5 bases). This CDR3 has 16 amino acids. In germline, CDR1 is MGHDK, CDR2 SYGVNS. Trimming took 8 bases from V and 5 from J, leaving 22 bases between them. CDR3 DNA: TGTGCCAGCCGCCCCCTCGCGGTAGTGGGGGATCAGCCCCAGCATTTT. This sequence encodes CASRPLAVVGDQPQHF. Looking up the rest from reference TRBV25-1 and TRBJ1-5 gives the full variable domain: EADIYQTPRYLVIGTGKKITLECSQTMGHDKMYWYQQDPGMELHLIHYSYGVNSTEKGDLSSESTVSRIRTEHFPLTLESARPSHTSQYLCASRPLAVVGDQPQHFGDGTRLSIL.